Below, 21 T cell receptor beta chains from the same sample are listed, as sequenced in a study of PD-1 blockade in classical Hodgkin lymphoma. Patients all relapsed after autologous stem cell transplantation, and there was variation in brentuximab vedotin exposure. Data came from immunoSEQ multiplex PCR; TCRdb stores just in-frame clones and leaves some out. The sample has approximately 99,000 clones, about 89% seen once; the top ten hold 20%. The source material was peripheral blood mononuclear cells (PBMCs), sampled before the second cycle of nivolumab. Every receptor here comes from a human donor with classical Hodgkin lymphoma.

This sequence joins TRBV20-1 and TRBJ2-7, with TRBD1 matching 8 bases. V was pared by 6 bases and J by 6 bases, with 4 bases of the junction left unmatched. Germline V gene lookup returns CDR1 DFQATT and CDR2 SNEGSKA (reference sequence). The CDR3 totals 11 residues. The CDR3 region is CSARTGSEQYF. Written as DNA, the CDR3 is TGCAGTGCACGGACAGGGAGCGAGCAGTACTTC.

The V gene is TRBV4-1, the J gene TRBJ2-7; 9 nucleotides line up with TRBD2. This CDR3 comprises 17 residues. With V trimmed by 0 bases and J by 6 bases, 12 bases remained unmatched. CDR1 is MGHRA, CDR2 YSYEKL, per germline. The DNA for the CDR3 is TGCGCCAGCAGCCAAGATGAGGTGGCGGGAGGGCCGGGCGAGCAGTACTTC. As protein: CASSQDEVAGGPGEQYF.

This clone was found once. J is TRBJ2-7 and V is TRBV4-1, with 7 nucleotides matching TRBD1. CDR3 size: 17 residues. Per the germline V gene, CDR1 is MGHRA and CDR2 is YSYEKL. The V and J ends lost 0 bases and 0 bases, in that order; junction bases with no gene match: 8. The CDR3 DNA reads TGCGCCAGCAGCCAAGACGAGGCAGGGGGACCCTCCTACGAGCAGTACTTC. It translates to CASSQDEAGGPSYEQYF.

This chain connects TRBV11-3 to TRBJ2-7; D is unclear. The germline V gene has CDR1 SGHNT and CDR2 YENEEA. The ends were cut back, 1 base at V and 2 bases at J, with 6 bases in the middle. This CDR3 comprises 13 residues. CDR3: CASSLGPTYEQYF. CDR3 coding DNA: TGTGCCAGCAGCTTAGGACCCACCTACGAGCAGTACTTC.

The sample holds one count of this clone. The J gene is TRBJ2-2, the V gene TRBV7-2; TRBD1 agrees at 7 bases. Germline CDR1 and CDR2: SGHTA and FQGNSA. This CDR3 spans 13 amino acids. With V trimmed by 4 bases and J by 7 bases, 3 bases remained unmatched. The CDR3 DNA sequence: TGTGCCAGCAGCTACAGGGGTCGCGGGGAGCTGTTTTTT. Its protein product is CASSYRGRGELFF.

This chain joins TRBV5-5 and TRBJ2-3, with D possibly matching TRBD2 (6 bases). Germline assignment: CDR1 SGHKS and CDR2 YYEKEE (reference sequence). V lost 0 bases and J lost 6, with 17 bases in between. This CDR3 comprises 16 residues. CDR3 DNA sequence: TGTGCCAGCAGCTTGGTAGCCAGGGTCAGCGGGGATACGCAGTATTTT. Translating it yields CASSLVARVSGDTQYF.

This chain uses TRBV18 with TRBJ2-3; D may match TRBD1 or TRBD2 (6 bases each). The CDR3 length is 15 residues. Trimming removed 3 bases at V and 4 bases at J, with 14 bases between. Germline values: CDR1 KGHSH, CDR2 LQKENI. The chain's CDR3 is CASSPPRGGADTQYF. Written as DNA, the CDR3 is TGTGCCAGCTCACCTCCCAGGGGCGGGGCAGATACGCAGTATTTT.

The V gene is TRBV19, the J gene TRBJ2-1, with 7 bases lining up with TRBD2. There are 14 residues in the CDR3. The trim removed 5 bases at V and 4 bases at J, leaving 5 bases unmatched. Germline V gene sequence: CDR1 LNHDA, CDR2 SQIVND (reference sequence). CDR3 region: CASSRLAAYNEQFF. The CDR3 DNA reads TGTGCCAGTAGTCGGCTAGCGGCTTACAATGAGCAGTTCTTC. Combining the CDR3 with reference TRBV19 and TRBJ2-1 gives the whole variable domain DGGITQSPKYLFRKEGQNVTLSCEQNLNHDAMYWYRQDPGQGLRLIYYSQIVNDFQKGDIAEGYSVSREKKESFPLTVTSAQKNPTAFYLCASSRLAAYNEQFFGPGTRLTVL.

In nucleotides, the CDR3 is TGTGCCAGCAGGCCCAGCGTCCCCTACGAGCAGTACTTC. This translates into CASRPSVPYEQYF. The chain combines TRBV6-5 with TRBJ2-7; D remains ambiguous. V was trimmed by 6 bases and J by 2 bases, leaving 11 bases between them. Germline V gives CDR1 MNHEY, CDR2 SVGAGI. This CDR3 region has 13 residues.

The chain is built from TRBV11-2 and TRBJ1-1; D might be TRBD1 (6 bases). This CDR3 contains 15 residues. Trimming took 3 bases from V and 5 from J, leaving 16 bases between them. Germline V CDR1 and CDR2: SGHAT, FQNNGV. The CDR3: CASSFSRAGVTEAFF. DNA for the CDR3: TGTGCCAGCAGCTTTTCTCGCGCAGGGGTAACTGAAGCTTTCTTT.

The V and J genes are TRBV25-1 and TRBJ1-4; tentative D call: TRBD1 (5 bases). Trimming stripped 5 bases from V and 6 bases from J, with 10 bases between. CDR1 is MGHDK and CDR2 is SYGVNS in the germline V gene. The CDR3 runs 13 residues. In DNA, the CDR3 is TGTGCCAGCAGTAAACAGGTTGATGAAAAACTGTTTTTT. This sequence encodes CASSKQVDEKLFF.

The chain carries TRBV27 and TRBJ2-7; 9 nucleotides line up with TRBD1. The V segment lost 0 bases and the J segment 0 bases; nucleotides outside the gene matches: 3. The CDR3 spans 16 residues. The germline V gene has CDR1 MNHEY and CDR2 SMNVEV (reference sequence). The CDR3, as DNA: TGTGCCAGCAGTTTATCGGGGACAGGGAGCTCCTACGAGCAGTACTTC. This encodes CASSLSGTGSSYEQYF.

This rearrangement joins TRBV11-2 to TRBJ2-7; D might be TRBD1 or TRBD2, each matching 5 bases. The CDR3 spans 14 residues. The V gene lost 5 bases and the J gene lost 2 bases, with 13 bases spanning the gap. Germline values: CDR1 SGHAT, CDR2 FQNNGV. The chain's CDR3 is CASSPPGRTYEQYF. For the CDR3, the DNA is TGTGCCAGCAGCCCCCCGGGACGGACCTACGAGCAGTACTTC. Full variable domain (remainder filled in from reference TRBV11-2 and TRBJ2-7): EAGVAQSPRYKIIEKRQSVAFWCNPISGHATLYWYQQILGQGPKLLIQFQNNGVVDDSQLPKDRFSAERLKGVDSTLKIQPAKLEDSAVYLCASSPPGRTYEQYFGPGTRLTVT.

The chain recombines TRBV11-2 with TRBJ2-1; tentatively, D is TRBD1 (5 bases). V lost 5 bases and J 6 bases, leaving 17 bases between the germline ends. The CDR3 loop spans 15 amino acids. Germline V lookup: CDR1 SGHAT, CDR2 FQNNGV. This CDR3 reads CASSPRPDSFNEQFF. CDR3 coding DNA: TGTGCCAGCAGCCCCCGCCCTGACAGTTTCAATGAGCAGTTCTTC.

The V gene is TRBV12-5, the J gene TRBJ1-2; 12 positions agree with TRBD1. Germline values: CDR1 LGHNT, CDR2 FRNRAP. Unmatched junction bases numbered 12, after V lost 10 bases and J lost 6 bases. CDR3 length: 15 amino acids. The CDR3 DNA reads as TGTGCTACAGCCGGGACAGGGGGCGAGGGTAATGGCTACACCTTC. This gives the protein CATAGTGGEGNGYTF.

This clone was detected only once. The chain links TRBV19 to TRBJ1-2; D is unresolved. This CDR3 spans 12 amino acids. V was shortened by 3 bases and J by 4 bases, with 6 bases between the two germline ends. Looked up from germline, CDR1 is LNHDA and CDR2 is SQIVND (reference sequence). The CDR3 nucleotides read TGTGCCAGTAGTATCGACATCTATGGCTACACCTTC. Protein sequence: CASSIDIYGYTF. The entire variable domain, with the rest obtained from reference TRBV19 and TRBJ1-2, is as follows: DGGITQSPKYLFRKEGQNVTLSCEQNLNHDAMYWYRQDPGQGLRLIYYSQIVNDFQKGDIAEGYSVSREKKESFPLTVTSAQKNPTAFYLCASSIDIYGYTFGSGTRLTVV.

V gene TRBV19 combines with J gene TRBJ2-7; 11 bases match TRBD2. V was pared by 5 bases and J by 3 bases, with 12 bases of the junction left unmatched. This CDR3 spans 17 amino acids. CDR1 and CDR2 from the germline V gene are LNHDA and SQIVND (reference sequence). CDR3 in DNA: TGTGCCAGTAGTGAGACCAATCGACTAGCGGGAAGCTACGAGCAGTACTTC. Translated: CASSETNRLAGSYEQYF.

V gene TRBV9 combines with J gene TRBJ1-2; TRBD1 agrees at 7 bases. Germline V gives CDR1 SGDLS, CDR2 YYNGEE. Losses at the gene ends were 4 bases for V and 3 bases for J; bases not matched to a gene: 6. The CDR3 sequence is 14 residues long. CDR3 nucleotides: TGTGCCAGCAGCCCACGCAGGGGGGACTATGGCTACACCTTC. It yields the protein CASSPRRGDYGYTF.

The chain couples TRBV10-3 to TRBJ2-7, with 11 nucleotides matching TRBD1. CDR1 and CDR2 from the germline V gene are ENHRY and SYGVKD. The CDR3 runs to 17 residues. V shed 1 base, J shed 6 bases, and the junction held 11 bases outside the gene matches. The CDR3 is CAISEFHPGQGGPEQYF. Written as DNA, the CDR3 is TGTGCCATCAGTGAGTTCCATCCGGGACAGGGGGGTCCCGAGCAGTACTTC.

V is TRBV4-1 and J is TRBJ2-4; D remains unclear. The V and J ends lost 1 base and 6 bases respectively, with 13 bases between them. The CDR3 is 15 residues long. Germline CDR1 MGHRA, CDR2 YSYEKL. CDR3 amino acids: CASSQAPVLGNIQYF. CDR3 nucleotide sequence: TGCGCCAGCAGCCAAGCCCCAGTCCTGGGAAACATTCAGTACTTC.

The chain is built from TRBV10-3 and TRBJ1-1, with 9 positions matching TRBD1. Looked up from germline, CDR1 is ENHRY and CDR2 is SYGVKD. The CDR3 runs to 14 residues. J was trimmed by 1 base and V by 8 bases; bases with no gene match: 5. As DNA, the CDR3 is TGTGCCATCGGGCGGGACAGGGCGAACACTGAAGCTTTCTTT. Translated, it gives CAIGRDRANTEAFF.